This T cell receptor (beta chain) was retrieved from a study of T cell responses to AZD1222 COVID-19 vaccine. Study-wide results and limits: Spike-specific TCR breadth and depth both grew after two AZD1222 doses. Spike as a whole was targeted by vaccine-associated CD4 TCRs, dominant at 160-218 and 743-854. Repertoires in all cases were sampled only once the peak T cell response had passed.

On this clone itself: Its target is unknown.

CDR3 length equals 17 residues. The germline gives CDR1 KGHDR, CDR2 SFDVKD. The V gene end was trimmed by 4 bases and the J gene end by 1 base; junction bases not matched to a gene: 8. Using immunoSEQ multiplex PCR, the repertoire was profiled, and TCRdb retains in-frame clones only, with some absent. The sample shows 130,000 or so clones, around 90% of them seen only once. V is TRBV24-1 and J is TRBJ1-4; 7 bases are a match to TRBD1. The sequence derives from an adult who received the AZD1222 COVID-19 vaccine. Sequenced here: peripheral blood, sampled 28 days after the second AZD1222 dose. CDR3: CATSDPRNRGTNEKLFF. For the CDR3, the DNA is TGTGCCACCAGTGACCCGAGGAACAGGGGAACTAATGAAAAACTGTTTTTT.